The text below deals with one TCR beta chain. Its antigen is still unknown. The repertoire was sequenced with immunoSEQ multiplex PCR; TCRdb's copy has only in-frame clones and lacks some. The sample has roughly 10,000 clones, 70% to 90% seen once. This sample was included in a study of stem cell transplantation in POMP-related autoinflammatory disease. Study conclusions and caveats: Across all analyzed T-cell subsets, patients with PRAID tended toward reduced diversity and increased clonality. Unique TRB V-J gene pairings were limited in number in patients with PRAID.

CDR3 size: 15 residues. With 5 bases removed from V and 1 base from J, the gap between germline ends came to 14 bases. Germline CDR1 SGHVS, CDR2 FQNEAQ. The chain joins TRBV7-8 to TRBJ2-5, with D possibly being TRBD1 or TRBD2 (6 bases each). The sequences come from CD8+ T cells from PBMCs, collected before stem cell transplantation. The receptor's source is a human donor with POMP-related autoinflammation and immune dysregulation (PRAID). Here the CDR3 DNA reads TGTGCCAGCAGCCCCCGACTAGGGGGCCAAGAGACCCAGTACTTC. This codes for CASSPRLGGQETQYF.